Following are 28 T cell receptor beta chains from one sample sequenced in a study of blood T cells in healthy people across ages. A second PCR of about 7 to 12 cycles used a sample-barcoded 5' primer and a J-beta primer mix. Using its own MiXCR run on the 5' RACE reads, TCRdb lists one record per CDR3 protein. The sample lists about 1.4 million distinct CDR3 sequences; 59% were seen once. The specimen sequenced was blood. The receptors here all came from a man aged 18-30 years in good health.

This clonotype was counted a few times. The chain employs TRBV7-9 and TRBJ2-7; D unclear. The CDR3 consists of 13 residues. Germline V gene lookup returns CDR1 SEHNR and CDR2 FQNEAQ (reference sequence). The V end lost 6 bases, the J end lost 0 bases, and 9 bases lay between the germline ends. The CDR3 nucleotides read TGTGCCAGCAGTCGACGGAGCTCCTACGAGCAGTACTTC. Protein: CASSRRSSYEQYF.

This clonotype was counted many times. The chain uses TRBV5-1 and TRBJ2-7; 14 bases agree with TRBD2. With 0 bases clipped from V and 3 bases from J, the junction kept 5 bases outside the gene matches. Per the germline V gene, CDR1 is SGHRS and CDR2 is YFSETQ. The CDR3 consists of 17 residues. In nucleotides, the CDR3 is TGCGCCAGCAGCTTGGATGGGACTAGCGGGAGAATCTACGAGCAGTACTTC. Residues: CASSLDGTSGRIYEQYF.

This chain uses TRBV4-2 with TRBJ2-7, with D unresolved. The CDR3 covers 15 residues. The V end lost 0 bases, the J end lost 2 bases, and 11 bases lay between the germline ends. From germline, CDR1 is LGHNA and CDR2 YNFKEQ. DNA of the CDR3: TGTGCCAGCAGCCAAGACGGTCAGGTGACCTACGAGCAGTACTTC. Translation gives CASSQDGQVTYEQYF.

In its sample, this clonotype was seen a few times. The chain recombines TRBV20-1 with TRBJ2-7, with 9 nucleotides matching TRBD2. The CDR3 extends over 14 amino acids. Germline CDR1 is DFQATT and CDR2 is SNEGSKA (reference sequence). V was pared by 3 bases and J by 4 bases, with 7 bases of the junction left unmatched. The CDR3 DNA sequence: TGCAGTGCTAGCCGTAGCGGGAGAGGTTACGAGCAGTACTTC. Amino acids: CSASRSGRGYEQYF.

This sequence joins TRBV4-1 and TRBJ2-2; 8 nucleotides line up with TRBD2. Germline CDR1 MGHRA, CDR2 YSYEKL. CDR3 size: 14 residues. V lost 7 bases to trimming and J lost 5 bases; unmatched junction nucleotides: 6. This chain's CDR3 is CASMAGGGTGELFF. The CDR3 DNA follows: TGCGCCAGCATGGCGGGAGGTGGTACCGGGGAGCTGTTTTTT.

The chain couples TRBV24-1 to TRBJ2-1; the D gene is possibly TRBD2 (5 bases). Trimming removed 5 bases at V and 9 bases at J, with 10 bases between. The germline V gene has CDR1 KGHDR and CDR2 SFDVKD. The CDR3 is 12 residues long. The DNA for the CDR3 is TGTGCCACCAGTGGGGAGACTCCTGAGCAGTTCTTC. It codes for CATSGETPEQFF.

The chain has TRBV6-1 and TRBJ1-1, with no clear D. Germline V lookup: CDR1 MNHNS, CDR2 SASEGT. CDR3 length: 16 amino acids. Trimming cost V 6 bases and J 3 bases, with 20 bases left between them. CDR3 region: CASRAILGSSDTEAFF. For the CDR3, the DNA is TGTGCCAGCAGAGCAATATTGGGGAGTTCGGACACTGAAGCTTTCTTT.

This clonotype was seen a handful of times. The CDR3 DNA reads TGTGCCAGCAATCCGGGACAGGGCGCCTACGAGCAGTACTTC. It encodes CASNPGQGAYEQYF. This chain uses TRBV6-1 with TRBJ2-7; TRBD1 matches at 9 bases. Germline trimming cut 7 bases from V and 2 bases from J; bases unmatched to any gene: 6. Germline assignment: CDR1 MNHNS and CDR2 SASEGT. The CDR3 is 14 amino acids.

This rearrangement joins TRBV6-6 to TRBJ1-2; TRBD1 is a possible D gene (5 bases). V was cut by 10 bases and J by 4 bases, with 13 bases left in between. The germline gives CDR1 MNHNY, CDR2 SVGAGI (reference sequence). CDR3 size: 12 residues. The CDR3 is CATTPGTYGYTF. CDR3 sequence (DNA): TGTGCCACCACCCCAGGGACCTATGGCTACACCTTC.

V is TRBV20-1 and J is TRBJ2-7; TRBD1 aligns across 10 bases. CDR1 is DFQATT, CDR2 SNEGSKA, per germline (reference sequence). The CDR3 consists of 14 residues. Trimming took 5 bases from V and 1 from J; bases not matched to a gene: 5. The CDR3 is CSAPRGQGSYEQYF. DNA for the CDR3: TGCAGTGCTCCGAGGGGACAGGGGTCCTACGAGCAGTACTTC.

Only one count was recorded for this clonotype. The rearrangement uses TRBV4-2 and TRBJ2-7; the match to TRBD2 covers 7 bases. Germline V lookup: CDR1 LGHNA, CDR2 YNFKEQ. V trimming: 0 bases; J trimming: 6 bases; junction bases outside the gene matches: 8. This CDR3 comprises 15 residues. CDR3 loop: CASSQESGTTGEQYF. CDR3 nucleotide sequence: TGTGCCAGCAGCCAAGAGTCCGGGACTACTGGCGAGCAGTACTTC.

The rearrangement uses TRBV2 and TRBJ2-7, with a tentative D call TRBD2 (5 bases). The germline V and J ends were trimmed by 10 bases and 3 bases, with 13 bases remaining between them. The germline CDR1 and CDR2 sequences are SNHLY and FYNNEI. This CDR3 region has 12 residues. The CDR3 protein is CATRGLGYEQYF. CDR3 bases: TGTGCCACCCGAGGGCTGGGCTACGAGCAGTACTTC.

CDR3 sequence reads: CASSSSLFPGELFF. The CDR3 DNA reads TGTGCCAGCAGCTCTAGCTTGTTTCCCGGGGAGCTGTTTTTT. The genes are TRBV7-9 and TRBJ2-2; weak D call: TRBD2 (5 bases). The CDR3 has 14 residues. Germline lookup yields CDR1 SEHNR and CDR2 FQNEAQ (reference sequence). V lost 4 bases and J 6 bases, leaving 12 bases between the germline ends.

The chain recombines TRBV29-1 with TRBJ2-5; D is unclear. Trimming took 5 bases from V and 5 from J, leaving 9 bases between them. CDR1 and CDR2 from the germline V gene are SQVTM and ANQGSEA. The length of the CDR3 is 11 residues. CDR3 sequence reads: CSVYRRETQYF. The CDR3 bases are TGCAGCGTTTATCGGCGGGAGACCCAGTACTTC.

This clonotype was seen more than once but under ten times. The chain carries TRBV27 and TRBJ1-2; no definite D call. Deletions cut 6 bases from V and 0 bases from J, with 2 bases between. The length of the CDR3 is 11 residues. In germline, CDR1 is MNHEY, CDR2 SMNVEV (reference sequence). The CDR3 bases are TGTGCCAGCAGAGCTAACTATGGCTACACCTTC. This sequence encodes CASRANYGYTF.

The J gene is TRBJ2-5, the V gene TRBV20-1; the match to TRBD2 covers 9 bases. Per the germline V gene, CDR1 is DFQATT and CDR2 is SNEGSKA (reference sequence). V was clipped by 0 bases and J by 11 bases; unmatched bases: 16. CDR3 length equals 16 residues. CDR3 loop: CSARDHQRGDSGEQYF. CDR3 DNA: TGCAGTGCTAGAGATCACCAGCGGGGGGATTCCGGTGAGCAGTACTTC.

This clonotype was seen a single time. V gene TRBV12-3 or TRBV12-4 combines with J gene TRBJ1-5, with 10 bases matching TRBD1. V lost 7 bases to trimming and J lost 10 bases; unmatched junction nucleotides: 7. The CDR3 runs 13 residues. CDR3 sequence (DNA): TGTGCCAGCACCCTCGACAGGGGGCTCCCCCAGCATTTT. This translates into CASTLDRGLPQHF.

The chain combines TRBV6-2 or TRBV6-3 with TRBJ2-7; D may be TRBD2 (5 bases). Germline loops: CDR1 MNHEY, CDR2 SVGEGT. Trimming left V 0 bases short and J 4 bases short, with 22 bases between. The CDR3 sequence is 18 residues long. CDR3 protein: CASSYSRVAGIPWYEQYF. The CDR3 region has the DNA TGTGCCAGCAGTTACTCTCGAGTTGCCGGGATTCCTTGGTACGAGCAGTACTTC.

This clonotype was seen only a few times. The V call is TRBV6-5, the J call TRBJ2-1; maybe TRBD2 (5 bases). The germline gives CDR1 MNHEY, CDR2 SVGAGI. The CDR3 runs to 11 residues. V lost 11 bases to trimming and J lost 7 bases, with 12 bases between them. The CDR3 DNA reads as TGTGCCGCTAGCAGTAGGAATGAGCAGTTCTTC. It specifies CAASSRNEQFF.

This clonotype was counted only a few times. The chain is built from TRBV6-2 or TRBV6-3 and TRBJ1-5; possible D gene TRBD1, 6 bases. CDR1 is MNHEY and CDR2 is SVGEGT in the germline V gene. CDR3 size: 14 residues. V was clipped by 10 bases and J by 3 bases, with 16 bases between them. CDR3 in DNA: TGTGCCACCACTGTCGGGGGCCCCAATCAGCCCCAGCATTTT. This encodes CATTVGGPNQPQHF.

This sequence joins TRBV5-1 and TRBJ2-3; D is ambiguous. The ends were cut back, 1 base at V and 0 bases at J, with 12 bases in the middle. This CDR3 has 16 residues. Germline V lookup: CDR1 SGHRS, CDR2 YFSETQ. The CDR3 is CASSLYGPPSTDTQYF. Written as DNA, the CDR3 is TGCGCCAGCAGCTTGTACGGACCACCGAGCACAGATACGCAGTATTTT. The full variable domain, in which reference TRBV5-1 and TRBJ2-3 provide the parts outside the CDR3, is KAGVTQTPRYLIKTRGQQVTLSCSPISGHRSVSWYQQTPGQGLQFLFEYFSETQRNKGNFPGRFSGRQFSNSRSEMNVSTLELGDSALYLCASSLYGPPSTDTQYFGPGTRLTVL.

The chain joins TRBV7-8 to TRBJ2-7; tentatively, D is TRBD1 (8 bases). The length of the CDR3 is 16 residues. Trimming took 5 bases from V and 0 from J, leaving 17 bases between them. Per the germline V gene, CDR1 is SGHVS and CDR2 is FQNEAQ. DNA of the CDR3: TGTGCCAGCAGCGGATACAGGGGGGGGAACTCCTACGAGCAGTACTTC. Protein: CASSGYRGGNSYEQYF.

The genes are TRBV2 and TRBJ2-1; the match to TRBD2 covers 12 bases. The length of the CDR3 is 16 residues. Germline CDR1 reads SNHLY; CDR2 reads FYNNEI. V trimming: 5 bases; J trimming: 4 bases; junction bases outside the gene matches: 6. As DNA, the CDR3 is TGTGCCAGCAGTACCCGGACTAGCGGGATATACAATGAGCAGTTCTTC. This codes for CASSTRTSGIYNEQFF.

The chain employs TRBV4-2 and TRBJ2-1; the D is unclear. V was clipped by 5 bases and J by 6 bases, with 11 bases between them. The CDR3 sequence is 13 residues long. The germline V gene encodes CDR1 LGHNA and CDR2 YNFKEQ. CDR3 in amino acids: CASSSRPVNEQFF. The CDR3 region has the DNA TGTGCCAGCAGCTCACGACCAGTCAATGAGCAGTTCTTC.

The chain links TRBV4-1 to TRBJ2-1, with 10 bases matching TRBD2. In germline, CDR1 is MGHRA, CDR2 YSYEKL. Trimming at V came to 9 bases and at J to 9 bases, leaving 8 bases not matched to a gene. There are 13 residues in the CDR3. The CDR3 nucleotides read TGCGCCAGTAACCTAGCGGGGGTAGGTGAGCAGTTCTTC. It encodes CASNLAGVGEQFF.

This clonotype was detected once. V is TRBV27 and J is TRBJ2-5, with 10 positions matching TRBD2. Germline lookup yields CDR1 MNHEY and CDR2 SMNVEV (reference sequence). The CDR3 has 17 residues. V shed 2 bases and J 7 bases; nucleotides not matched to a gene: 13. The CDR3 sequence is CASSLGVPSGGPGTQYF. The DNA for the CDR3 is TGTGCCAGCAGTTTAGGGGTACCTAGCGGGGGACCGGGGACCCAGTACTTC.

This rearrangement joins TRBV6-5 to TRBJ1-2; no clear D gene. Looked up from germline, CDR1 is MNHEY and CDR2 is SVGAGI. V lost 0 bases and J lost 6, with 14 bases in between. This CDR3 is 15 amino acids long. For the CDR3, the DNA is TGTGCCAGCAGTTACTCTGTAGGCCCGAGGGATGGCTACACCTTC. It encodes CASSYSVGPRDGYTF.

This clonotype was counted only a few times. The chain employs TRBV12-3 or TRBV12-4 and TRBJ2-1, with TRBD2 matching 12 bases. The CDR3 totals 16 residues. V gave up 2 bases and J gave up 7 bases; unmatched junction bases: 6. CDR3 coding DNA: TGTGCCAGCAGTTTATCCGGACTAGCGGGAAAGAATGAGCAGTTCTTC. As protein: CASSLSGLAGKNEQFF.